This T cell receptor (beta chain) came from a study of cytomegalovirus exposure and HLA in healthy donors. Study conclusions and caveats: Highly shared sequence variants in one cluster were likely a sequencing artifact.

With 60 Vbeta and 13 Jbeta primers, the PCR was carried out. Profiling relied on immunoSEQ multiplex PCR, and the TCRdb table lists in-frame clones only, not all of them. The table has tens of thousands of clones, 77% seen once. As concerns this clone: Antigen unknown.

The CDR3 runs 14 residues. The V gene end was trimmed by 2 bases and the J gene end by 1 base; junction bases not matched to a gene: 0. Germline V gene data show CDR1 as WSHSY and CDR2 as SAAADI. Sequencing input: PBMCs. The V and J genes are TRBV10-2 and TRBJ1-1; 8 bases align to TRBD1. This clonotype was sampled from a man aged 25 to 40 in good health and CMV-seronegative. The CDR3 loop reads CASSETGGNTEAFF. In nucleotides, the CDR3 is TGCGCCAGCAGTGAGACAGGGGGGAACACTGAAGCTTTCTTT.